This entry is about one T cell receptor beta chain. The antigen is unknown. The selected patients with pancreatic ductal adenocarcinoma had surgery but no neoadjuvant therapy. Sequenced by immunoSEQ multiplex PCR; TCRdb stores in-frame clones only, minus some. The sample shows about 97,000 clones, around 96% of them seen only once. The CDR3 extends over 14 amino acids. The V end was cut by 6 bases, the J end by 4 bases, with 16 bases between. Germline CDR1 MNHEY, CDR2 SVGAGI. The sample is drawn from a study of T cells in pancreatic ductal adenocarcinoma. Study-wide results and caveats: This surgical cohort overrepresents the minority presenting with early-stage disease. Tumor-versus-blood clonality comparisons may be biased toward lower tumor diversity. Unique clonotypes were approximately 8-fold more numerous in blood than in tumor. No significant tumor-blood clonality difference; means were about 0.1 and 0.07.

Sequenced material: PBMCs. This TCR was sampled from a human donor with pancreatic ductal adenocarcinoma. The chain couples TRBV6-5 to TRBJ2-7, with D hard to call. This CDR3 reads CASRVGGSDYEQYF. The CDR3 DNA reads as TGTGCCAGCAGGGTCGGCGGATCGGATTACGAGCAGTACTTC.